The 30 T cell receptor beta chains below all came from one sample that was sequenced in a study of PD-1 blockade in classical Hodgkin lymphoma. Time point here: cycle 4 day 1 (C4D1), after about 6 weeks of nivolumab. There was relapse after autologous stem cell transplantation in every patient, and there was variation in brentuximab vedotin exposure. Investigators isolated CD4+ T cells from thawed PBMCs through magnetic negative selection. Method: immunoSEQ multiplex PCR; TCRdb's copy keeps in-frame clones and lacks some. The table shows tens of thousands of clones, with 75% to 90% occurring only once. The sequencing used CD4+ T cells from blood, collected before the fourth cycle of nivolumab. These receptors were collected from a human donor with classical Hodgkin lymphoma.

This rearrangement joins TRBV5-1 to TRBJ1-3; a possible D gene is TRBD1 (6 bases). The CDR3 sequence is 14 residues long. The germline V gene encodes CDR1 SGHRS and CDR2 YFSETQ. V shed 4 bases and J shed 8 bases, with 16 bases lying between them. CDR3 region: CASSGQGLRDTIYF. The CDR3 coding sequence is TGCGCCAGCAGCGGTCAGGGGTTACGCGACACCATATATTTT. The entire variable domain, with the rest obtained from reference TRBV5-1 and TRBJ1-3, is as follows: KAGVTQTPRYLIKTRGQQVTLSCSPISGHRSVSWYQQTPGQGLQFLFEYFSETQRNKGNFPGRFSGRQFSNSRSEMNVSTLELGDSALYLCASSGQGLRDTIYFGEGSWLTVV.

Only a few counts were recorded for this clone. CDR3 sequence (DNA): TGTGCCTGGAGTGTACAGCTGGGGGCCGGACCTGAGCAGTTCTTC. Its protein is CAWSVQLGAGPEQFF. The gene calls are TRBV30 and TRBJ2-1; D is possibly TRBD1 (6 bases). The germline CDR1 and CDR2 sequences are GTSNPN and SVGIG (reference sequence). CDR3 size: 15 residues. V shed 0 bases and J shed 9 bases, with 18 bases lying between them.

J is TRBJ1-4 and V is TRBV7-6; D unclear. The V end lost 5 bases, the J end lost 5 bases, and 15 bases lay between the germline ends. Germline V CDR1 and CDR2: SGHVS, FNYEAQ. The CDR3 consists of 15 residues. The DNA of the CDR3 is TGTGCCAGCAGCCCCCTGGGGTATACAAATGAAAAACTGTTTTTT. Translated, it gives CASSPLGYTNEKLFF.

This rearrangement joins TRBV18 to TRBJ1-4, with a tentative D call TRBD1 (5 bases). CDR1 is KGHSH and CDR2 is LQKENI in the germline V gene. The CDR3 has 13 amino acids. V dropped 4 bases and J dropped 4 bases, with 7 bases sitting between them. The CDR3 DNA sequence: TGTGCCAGCTCACTCGACAGTAATGAAAAACTGTTTTTT. Protein sequence: CASSLDSNEKLFF.

V gene TRBV2 combines with J gene TRBJ2-2, with D tentatively TRBD2 (6 bases). Deletions cut 7 bases from V and 4 bases from J, with 7 bases between. The CDR3 totals 12 residues. The V gene's germline CDR1 is SNHLY and CDR2 FYNNEI. The CDR3 reads CASNGGTGELFF. The CDR3 region has the DNA TGTGCCAGCAACGGGGGCACCGGGGAGCTGTTTTTT.

This chain connects TRBV11-3 to TRBJ1-1, with D hard to call. Germline V lookup: CDR1 SGHNT, CDR2 YENEEA. Trimming pared 4 bases from V and 8 bases from J, leaving 23 bases between. There are 16 residues in the CDR3. The CDR3 spells CASSSRAGTAGGEAFF. The CDR3, as DNA: TGTGCCAGCAGCTCGCGGGCGGGCACCGCGGGAGGGGAAGCTTTCTTT.

The chain links TRBV5-6 to TRBJ1-2; D is unresolved. The V gene's germline CDR1 is SGHDT and CDR2 YYEEEE. The CDR3 totals 16 residues. Trimming removed 4 bases at V and 4 bases at J, with 20 bases between. This CDR3 reads CASSLGLVGSGYGYTF. The CDR3 DNA is TGTGCCAGCAGCCTGGGTTTGGTAGGGTCTGGCTATGGCTACACCTTC.

The V gene is TRBV28, the J gene TRBJ1-6, with D possibly being TRBD1 (6 bases). The CDR3 totals 15 residues. V shed 1 base and J shed 6 bases, with 10 bases lying between them. Germline V gives CDR1 MDHEN, CDR2 SYDVKM. CDR3: CASSLLAGVNSPLHF. The DNA for the CDR3 is TGTGCCAGCAGTTTATTAGCAGGGGTTAATTCACCCCTCCACTTT.

This chain links TRBV7-3 with TRBJ2-2; 10 nucleotides agree with TRBD1. Germline-derived CDR1 and CDR2 are SGHTA and FQGTGA. The CDR3 contains 15 residues. The J segment lost 4 bases and the V segment lost 5 bases, leaving 4 bases of the junction unmatched. CDR3 sequence reads: CASSPGQGFTGELFF. CDR3 sequence (DNA): TGTGCCAGCAGCCCGGGACAGGGGTTCACCGGGGAGCTGTTTTTT.

V usage is TRBV4-3 and J usage is TRBJ1-1; tentatively, D is TRBD1 (5 bases). This CDR3 has 14 residues. From germline, CDR1 is LGHNA and CDR2 YSLEER. With 0 bases removed from V and 6 bases from J, the gap between germline ends came to 11 bases. The CDR3 region has the DNA TGCGCCAGCAGCCAAGACAGGGTGTCGGCTGAAGCTTTCTTT. Its protein product is CASSQDRVSAEAFF.

The V and J genes are TRBV2 and TRBJ1-1; D possibly corresponds to TRBD1 (6 bases). The germline V gene has CDR1 SNHLY and CDR2 FYNNEI. The CDR3 length is 13 residues. V shed 7 bases and J shed 2 bases, with 11 bases lying between them. CDR3 amino acids: CASTEGGNTEAFF. The CDR3 nucleotides read TGTGCCAGCACCGAGGGGGGTAACACTGAAGCTTTCTTT.

The chain couples TRBV28 to TRBJ1-2; perhaps TRBD1 as D (6 bases). CDR3 length: 14 residues. V lost 3 bases and J lost 5, with 13 bases in between. Germline V lookup: CDR1 MDHEN, CDR2 SYDVKM. CDR3 nucleotide sequence: TGTGCCAGCAGTTTGGTACAGGGAGGGTATGGCTACACCTTC. It translates to CASSLVQGGYGYTF.

V usage is TRBV14 and J usage is TRBJ1-1, with D perhaps TRBD1 (6 bases). The CDR3 runs 14 residues. Germline V CDR1 and CDR2: SGHDN, FVKESK. Deletions cut 1 base from V and 9 bases from J, with 15 bases between. CDR3 sequence (DNA): TGTGCCAGCAGCCAAGCAGGGGCAGGACGAAAAGCTTTCTTT. It yields the protein CASSQAGAGRKAFF. Supplemented by reference TRBV14 and TRBJ1-1, the full variable domain reads EAGVTQFPSHSVIEKGQTVTLRCDPISGHDNLYWYRRVMGKEIKFLLHFVKESKQDESGMPNNRFLAERTGGTYSTLKVQPAELEDSGVYFCASSQAGAGRKAFFGQGTRLTVV.

As regards this clone: The sample has other DNA sequences that encode this CDR3 too. The V gene is TRBV6-5, the J gene TRBJ2-3; 9 bases map to TRBD1. This CDR3 has 15 amino acids. Germline CDR1 MNHEY, CDR2 SVGAGI. The J segment lost 4 bases and the V segment lost 2 bases, leaving 4 bases of the junction unmatched. The CDR3 here is CASSYGTGIPDTQYF. CDR3 sequence (DNA): TGTGCCAGCAGTTACGGGACAGGGATTCCAGATACGCAGTATTTT.

This chain connects TRBV7-2 to TRBJ2-6; D is uncertain. The CDR3 has 16 residues. In germline, CDR1 is SGHTA, CDR2 FQGNSA. Trimming pared 8 bases from V and 0 bases from J, leaving 14 bases between. In nucleotides, the CDR3 is TGTGCCAGCCTACTGAGTTCGGTCTCTGGGGCCAACGTCCTGACTTTC. Translation: CASLLSSVSGANVLTF. Using reference TRBV7-2 and TRBJ2-6 for the parts outside the CDR3, the full variable domain is GAGVSQSPSNKVTEKGKDVELRCDPISGHTALYWYRQSLGQGLEFLIYFQGNSAPDKSGLPSDRFSAERTGGSVSTLTIQRTQQEDSAVYLCASLLSSVSGANVLTFGAGSRLTVL.

The chain couples TRBV2 to TRBJ2-2; no firm D call. The V gene's germline CDR1 is SNHLY and CDR2 FYNNEI. V lost 0 bases and J 4 bases, leaving 6 bases between the germline ends. This CDR3 is built from 14 residues. The CDR3 coding sequence is TGTGCCAGCAGTGAAGCGGCCGCCACCGGGGAGCTGTTTTTT. This gives the protein CASSEAAATGELFF.

In nucleotides, the CDR3 is TGTGCCAGTACCCCCAGCAGGGATGCGAGTGGCTACACCTTC. This translates into CASTPSRDASGYTF. The chain uses TRBV19 and TRBJ1-2, with a weak D call TRBD1 (5 bases). Germline assignment: CDR1 LNHDA and CDR2 SQIVND (reference sequence). The germline V and J ends were trimmed by 7 bases and 7 bases, with 19 bases remaining between them. The CDR3 extends over 14 amino acids.

The chain employs TRBV23-1 and TRBJ1-1; D ambiguous. TRBV23-1 falls under the ORF class, with uncertain function. The CDR3 contains 12 residues. Deletions cut 3 bases from V and 11 bases from J, with 13 bases between. The CDR3 bases are TGCGCCAGCAGTCACCGCTCTATTTGGGCTTTCTTT. This sequence encodes CASSHRSIWAFF.

The sample holds a few counts of this clone. J is TRBJ1-2 and V is TRBV2, with 8 bases matching TRBD1. CDR3 length: 15 residues. The V gene end was trimmed by 8 bases and the J gene end by 6 bases; junction bases not matched to a gene: 14. Germline CDR1 and CDR2: SNHLY and FYNNEI. CDR3 sequence: CASGLLRQGADGYTF. The CDR3 DNA is TGTGCCAGCGGCCTCTTAAGGCAGGGGGCGGATGGCTACACCTTC.

The chain uses TRBV7-2 and TRBJ1-4, with 8 bases that match TRBD1. Germline V gene sequence: CDR1 SGHTA, CDR2 FQGNSA. The CDR3 is 16 amino acids. The trim removed 6 bases at V and 4 bases at J, leaving 10 bases unmatched. The CDR3 is CASRSPTGGNNEKLFF. The CDR3, as DNA: TGTGCCAGCAGGTCTCCCACAGGGGGAAATAATGAAAAACTGTTTTTT. The variable domain in full, completed from reference TRBV7-2 and TRBJ1-4, reads GAGVSQSPSNKVTEKGKDVELRCDPISGHTALYWYRQSLGQGLEFLIYFQGNSAPDKSGLPSDRFSAERTGGSVSTLTIQRTQQEDSAVYLCASRSPTGGNNEKLFFGSGTQLSVL.

This clone was seen once. This rearrangement joins TRBV27 to TRBJ1-4; TRBD1 aligns across 7 bases. CDR1 and CDR2 (germline): MNHEY, SMNVEV (reference sequence). This CDR3 spans 15 amino acids. V trimming: 5 bases; J trimming: 0 bases; junction bases outside the gene matches: 3. CDR3 sequence (DNA): TGTGCCAGCAGTGATCAGGGGGCAACTAATGAAAAACTGTTTTTT. Its protein product is CASSDQGATNEKLFF.

The chain combines TRBV27 with TRBJ1-5; D gene ambiguous. The germline gives CDR1 MNHEY, CDR2 SMNVEV (reference sequence). V lost 6 bases and J lost 11, with 14 bases in between. The CDR3 loop spans 12 amino acids. This CDR3 reads CASRSPLRAQHF. CDR3 coding DNA: TGTGCCAGCAGGTCCCCCCTGAGGGCCCAGCATTTT.

The gene calls are TRBV6-6 and TRBJ2-7; D unclear. Germline V gene data show CDR1 as MNHNY and CDR2 as SVGAGI (reference sequence). The CDR3 runs 13 residues. Trimming removed 6 bases from V and 1 base from J, with 10 bases in between. This CDR3 reads CASSWARSYEQYF. CDR3 bases: TGTGCCAGCAGCTGGGCCCGTTCCTACGAGCAGTACTTC.

The V gene is TRBV7-9, the J gene TRBJ1-1; a possible D gene is TRBD1 (5 bases). Germline values: CDR1 SEHNR, CDR2 FQNEAQ (reference sequence). V was trimmed by 2 bases and J by 4 bases, leaving 11 bases between them. This CDR3 contains 14 residues. Here the CDR3 DNA reads TGTGCCAGCAGCTTACTGCAGGGAAGCACTGAAGCTTTCTTT. Its protein is CASSLLQGSTEAFF.

There are a few counts of this clone. The chain is built from TRBV6-6 and TRBJ1-4, with D tentatively TRBD1 (5 bases). The V gene's germline CDR1 is MNHNY and CDR2 SVGAGI (reference sequence). The CDR3 totals 14 residues. V lost 8 bases, J lost 0 bases, and 10 bases lay in between. CDR3 sequence reads: CASGGWATNEKLFF. In DNA, the CDR3 is TGTGCCAGCGGGGGGTGGGCAACTAATGAAAAACTGTTTTTT.

J is TRBJ1-2 and V is TRBV6-5; TRBD1 is a possible D gene (5 bases). V gave up 0 bases and J gave up 8 bases, with 13 bases separating them. Germline CDR1 MNHEY, CDR2 SVGAGI. The CDR3 is made up of 14 amino acids. The CDR3 coding sequence is TGTGCCAGCAGTTACTCGTCAGGGTTTGGCGGCTACACCTTC. Amino acids: CASSYSSGFGGYTF.

The chain links TRBV9 to TRBJ2-3; 8 bases map to TRBD2. Per the germline V gene, CDR1 is SGDLS and CDR2 is YYNGEE. The length of the CDR3 is 17 residues. V gave up 1 base and J gave up 1 base; unmatched junction bases: 8. The CDR3 region is CASSVRTIAGRTDTQYF. Written as DNA, the CDR3 is TGTGCCAGCAGCGTACGGACCATAGCGGGGCGCACAGATACGCAGTATTTT.

This chain uses TRBV19 with TRBJ1-6; no firm D call. The germline V gene encodes CDR1 LNHDA and CDR2 SQIVND (reference sequence). V lost 3 bases and J 8 bases, leaving 17 bases between the germline ends. This CDR3 has 16 amino acids. This CDR3 is CASSMTPGPPHSPLHF. The CDR3 nucleotides read TGTGCCAGTAGTATGACCCCCGGACCCCCTCATTCACCCCTCCACTTT.

This chain joins TRBV10-3 and TRBJ1-2; no definite D call. V was shortened by 0 bases and J by 6 bases, with 11 bases between the two germline ends. In germline, CDR1 is ENHRY, CDR2 SYGVKD. The CDR3 sequence is 14 residues long. The CDR3 nucleotides read TGTGCCATCAGTGAGTCGACCAGAGCTAATGGCTACACCTTC. It is translated as CAISESTRANGYTF.

CDR3 in amino acids: CASSRDSDSGANVLTF. The CDR3 DNA follows: TGTGCCAGCAGCCGGGACAGTGATTCTGGGGCCAACGTCCTGACTTTC. The genes are TRBV2 and TRBJ2-6; 7 nucleotides line up with TRBD1. The J segment lost 1 base and the V segment lost 6 bases, leaving 6 bases of the junction unmatched. Germline V CDR1 and CDR2: SNHLY, FYNNEI. CDR3 length equals 16 residues.